This T cell receptor (beta chain) derives from a study of identical twins. This clonotype was detected a few times. CDR1 is MNHEY, CDR2 SMNVEV, per germline (reference sequence). The CDR3 spans 15 residues. J lost 4 bases, V lost 6 bases, and 6 bases had no gene match. One entry per CDR3 protein results from TCRdb running MiXCR on the 5' RACE reads. The sample carries about 530,000 distinct CDR3 sequences, approximately 14% recorded once. These data are also associated with another study on yellow fever vaccine responses in identical twins.

This clonotype originated in a woman aged 18-35 years in good health. The genes are TRBV27 and TRBJ1-5; 10 positions agree with TRBD1. Sequenced input: CD4+ T cells sorted from blood. CDR3 bases: TGTGCCAGCAGGGAGGGACAGGGGATTAATCAGCCCCAGCATTTT. It yields the protein CASREGQGINQPQHF.